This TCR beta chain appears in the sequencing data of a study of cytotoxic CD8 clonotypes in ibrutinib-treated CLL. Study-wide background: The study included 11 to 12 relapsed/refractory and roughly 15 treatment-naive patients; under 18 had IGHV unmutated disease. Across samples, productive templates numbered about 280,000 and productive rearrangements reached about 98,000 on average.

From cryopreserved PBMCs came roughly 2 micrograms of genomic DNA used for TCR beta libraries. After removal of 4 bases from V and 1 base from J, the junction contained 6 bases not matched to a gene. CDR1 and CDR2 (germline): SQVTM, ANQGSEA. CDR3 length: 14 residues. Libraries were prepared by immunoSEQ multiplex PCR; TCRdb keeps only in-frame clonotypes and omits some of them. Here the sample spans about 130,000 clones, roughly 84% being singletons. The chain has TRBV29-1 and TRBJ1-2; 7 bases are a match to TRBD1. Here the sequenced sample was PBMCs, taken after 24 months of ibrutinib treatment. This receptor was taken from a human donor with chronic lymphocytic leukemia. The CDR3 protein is CSVVGTVNNYGYTF. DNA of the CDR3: TGCAGCGTTGTTGGGACAGTTAATAACTATGGCTACACCTTC. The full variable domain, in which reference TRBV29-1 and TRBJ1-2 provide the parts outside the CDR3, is SAVISQKPSRDICQRGTSLTIQCQVDSQVTMMFWYRQQPGQSLTLIATANQGSEATYESGFVIDKFPISRPNLTFSTLTVSNMSPEDSSIYLCSVVGTVNNYGYTFGSGTRLTVV.